The source of this T cell receptor beta chain is a study of blood T cell repertoires in COVID-19. Study at large: PBMCs, B-cell-depleted T cells, or T cells provided the cDNA or gDNA that made up the material.

From germline, CDR1 is SGHRS and CDR2 YFSETQ. Trimming removed 0 bases from V and 4 bases from J, with 10 bases in between. The CDR3 runs 14 residues. Clones were read by immunoSEQ multiplex PCR, and TCRdb kept only the in-frame ones, dropping some. The table includes under 400,000 clones, almost 90% detected once. The chain uses TRBV5-1 and TRBJ2-5; a weak D match, TRBD1 (6 bases). The sample consisted of peripheral blood. This receptor was taken from a man aged 18 to 30 with active or convalescent COVID-19. CDR3 loop: CASSLDRVGETQYF. The CDR3 DNA is TGCGCCAGCAGCTTGGACAGGGTGGGAGAGACCCAGTACTTC.